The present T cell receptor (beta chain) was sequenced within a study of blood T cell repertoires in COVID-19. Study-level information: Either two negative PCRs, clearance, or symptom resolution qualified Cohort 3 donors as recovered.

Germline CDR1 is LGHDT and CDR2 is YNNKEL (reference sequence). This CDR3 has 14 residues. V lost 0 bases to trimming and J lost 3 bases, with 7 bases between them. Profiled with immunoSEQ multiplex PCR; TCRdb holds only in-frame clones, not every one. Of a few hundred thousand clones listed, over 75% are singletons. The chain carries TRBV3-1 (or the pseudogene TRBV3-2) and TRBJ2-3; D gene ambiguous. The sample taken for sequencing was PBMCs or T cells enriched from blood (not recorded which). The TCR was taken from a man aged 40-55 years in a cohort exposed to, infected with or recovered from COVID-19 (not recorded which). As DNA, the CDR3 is TGTGCCAGCAGCCAAGATCTGACTACAGATACGCAGTATTTT. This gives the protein CASSQDLTTDTQYF.